This T cell receptor (beta chain) was identified during a study of blood T cell repertoires in COVID-19 (dated by TCRdb to 2019 to 2021). In the study overall: Collaborator samples came from the United States, Italy and Spain and covered acute and convalescent phases of COVID-19. The samples were drawn from the first 160 participants of the ongoing ImmuneRACE study and from over 950 subjects provided by 6 global collaborators. The material from the prospective study consisted of cDNA or gDNA derived from T cells, B-cell-depleted T cells, or PBMCs. The dataset comprised deeply sampled blood TCRbeta repertoires from subjects exposed to, actively infected with, or recovered from COVID-19. The repertoires were made available in a free public database intended to serve as a resource for research on the immune response to SARS-CoV-2. The sample metadata nearly always contained a de-identified subject ID, COVID-19 status, age in years and sex. Where HLA class I and class II types were available, the types were taken from metadata supplied by the sample provider, not from assay-based typing.

Study-wide findings and limitations: How much clinical and demographic metadata was included differed by source and by participant, and the metadata was provided uncurated.

Reading the germline V gene gives CDR1 SGHVS and CDR2 FQNEAQ. The CDR3 goes from the cysteine to the phenylalanine over 15 residues. Only CDR3 DNA remains: 45 bases, in frame from the first base. After removal of 3 bases from V and 4 bases from J, the junction retains 5 bases not matched to a gene. This clone is a singleton in its sample. No cognate antigen has been identified for it. Base qualities were left out, and no much larger clone turns up one base away. TCRbeta CDR3 regions were amplified from genomic DNA by means of the immunoSEQ Assay, a bias-controlled multiplex PCR. Per the authors' processing: Within the assay, amplification of reference gene primers was used to estimate how many nucleated cells each sample contained. Sequence reads were collapsed and filtered to measure the absolute abundance of every unique TCRbeta CDR3 rearrangement. Productive Simpson clonality was computed per sample as the square root of Simpson's diversity index over productive rearrangements. TCRdb stores this immuneACCESS table with in-frame sequences only. Part of the clones is absent; in the studies checked, under half of the shortfall reflects unresolved V genes, and no reason is known for the rest. V, J and clone size are taken as reported in that table, and D and trimming were inferred from the DNA itself. A total of approximately 220,000 clones appear in this sample, around 83% of them only once. The top ten clones comprise roughly 1.3% of the sample.

In the prospective study, participants were about 18 to 89 years old, resided in approximately 25 geographic areas of the United States, and were enrolled through a virtual design. Cohort assignment in the prospective study relied on participant-reported clinical history from a screening survey and a study questionnaire. In the prospective study, whole blood, serum and a nasopharyngeal or oropharyngeal swab were collected from each participant by mobile phlebotomists. Participants in the prospective study had the option to provide additional blood draws and questionnaires over a roughly 2-month period. Before DNA extraction, prospective study blood samples were shipped either frozen or at room temperature.

The sequenced sample consisted of PBMCs or T cells enriched from blood (not recorded which). The TCR sequence derives from a woman aged 40 to 50 with acute COVID-19. The chain uses TRBV7-8 and TRBJ2-3, with 9 bases matching TRBD1. Read as DNA, the sequence is TGTGCCAGCAGCTTTCGACAGGGGGAGGCAGATACGCAGTATTTT. Its amino acids are CASSFRQGEADTQYF.